This note documents a single TCR beta chain sequence. This clonotype was recorded a few times. Its cognate antigen has yet to be identified. No much larger clonotype is one base removed from it; base qualities were not supplied. For sequencing, an Illumina HiSeq 1500 was employed. TCRdb trimmed the raw reads at Q25, called clones with MiXCR and kept productive beta chains. Each entry is one CDR3 protein sequence, shown with its most common DNA and genes. Here the sample has more than 500,000 distinct CDR3 sequences; 16% occur a single time. Clones ranked in the top ten supply about 24% of the sample. The sample is drawn from a study of T cell repertoires in cytomegalovirus infection (dated by TCRdb to between 2018 and 2020). With respect to the entire study: Donor HLA type was relevant to the analysis, as public TCR beta signatures indicated carriage of CMV infection together with the matching HLA type. Study-level results and caveats: The ex vivo response was dominated by HLA-C-restricted CMV-specific TCR beta clonotypes, which also provided the single most frequent clonotype in two of eight donors. Cumulative frequency of public TCR beta family members discriminated carriers of CMV infection plus the relevant HLA type in this cohort and an independent 352-donor cohort.

Based on the germline V gene (reference sequence), the CDR1 and CDR2 sequences are MNHEY and SMNVEV. V sheds 2 bases and J sheds 5 bases, leaving 12 bases between their ends. The cysteine opens and the phenylalanine closes a CDR3 of 14 amino acids. Only the CDR3 DNA stays, 42 bases, in frame from base 1. The origin of this receptor is a human donor in good health (CMV status not recorded). Some clones in this sample may be carry-over from other donors' samples. The sequenced sample consisted of CD8+ T cells from PBMCs. The chain employs TRBV27 and TRBJ1-1, with no confident D gene call. The bases read TGTGCCAGCAGTTTAGGGAGGGTATTGACTGAAGCTTTCTTT. This is translated as CASSLGRVLTEAFF.